These 8 T cell receptor beta chains originate from one sample sequenced in a study of early T cells in non-severe SARS-CoV-2 infection. MiXCR, run by TCRdb on the 5' RACE reads, gives a single entry per CDR3 protein. The sample shows about 110,000 distinct CDR3 sequences, about 12% of them seen only once. Sequenced sample: whole blood. The receptors stem from an adult who was a healthcare worker with PCR-confirmed SARS-CoV-2 infection or an uninfected control (not recorded which).

Worth noting for this clonotype: A much larger clonotype is one base distant, so this may be a read error. This rearrangement joins TRBV7-8 to TRBJ2-7; 9 nucleotides align to TRBD2. Germline-derived CDR1 and CDR2 are SGHVS and FQNEAQ. This CDR3 is 16 amino acids long. Trimming at V came to 5 bases and at J to 3 bases, leaving 11 bases not matched to a gene. The CDR3 loop reads CASSPHIETSGYEQYF. The CDR3 nucleotides read TGTGCCAGCAGCCCCCACATAGAGACTAGCGGCTACGAGCAGTACTTC.

The sample holds a few counts of this clonotype. The chain couples TRBV9 to TRBJ1-2; a weak D match, TRBD1 (6 bases). Germline-derived CDR1 and CDR2 are SGDLS and YYNGEE. The V end lost 2 bases, the J end lost 6 bases, and 14 bases lay between the germline ends. The CDR3 extends over 14 amino acids. The CDR3 nucleotides read TGTGCCAGCAGCGTTAACGCAGGGGCGGATGGCTACACCTTC. Translating it yields CASSVNAGADGYTF.

In its sample, this clonotype was seen a few times. The V and J genes are TRBV6-2 or TRBV6-3 and TRBJ2-3; TRBD1 or TRBD2 may be the D gene (5 bases each). The CDR3 runs 15 residues. V dropped 5 bases and J dropped 5 bases, with 17 bases sitting between them. Germline CDR1 is MNHEY and CDR2 is SVGEGT. CDR3 DNA sequence: TGTGCCAGCAGTCATTGGGACCCACAGCGAGATACGCAGTATTTT. Translated, it gives CASSHWDPQRDTQYF.

There are many counts of this clonotype. This chain joins TRBV7-9 and TRBJ1-6; 9 nucleotides align to TRBD1. V was pared by 11 bases and J by 7 bases, with 9 bases of the junction left unmatched. This CDR3 is 14 amino acids long. Germline V gives CDR1 SEHNR, CDR2 FQNEAQ (reference sequence). CDR3 sequence (DNA): TGTGCCGGACGGACAGGGGAGGCAAATTCACCCCTCCACTTT. It is translated as CAGRTGEANSPLHF.

This clonotype was observed a few times. The chain uses TRBV12-3 or TRBV12-4 and TRBJ2-7; D is unresolved. The CDR3 contains 16 residues. The V gene lost 0 bases and the J gene lost 2 bases, with 14 bases spanning the gap. Here the CDR3 DNA reads TGTGCCAGCAGTTTAGCCGGGCGGCAAACTCCCTACGAGCAGTACTTC. Translating gives CASSLAGRQTPYEQYF.

The chain couples TRBV9 to TRBJ2-7; D gene ambiguous. Trimming cost V 0 bases and J 0 bases, with 7 bases left between them. From germline, CDR1 is SGDLS and CDR2 YYNGEE. The CDR3 loop spans 14 amino acids. The CDR3 loop reads CASSVEVSSYEQYF. Written as DNA, the CDR3 is TGTGCCAGCAGCGTAGAGGTGAGCTCCTACGAGCAGTACTTC.

This clonotype showed up many times. V gene TRBV12-3 or TRBV12-4 combines with J gene TRBJ1-5; D perhaps matches TRBD1 (6 bases). V dropped 6 bases and J dropped 0 bases, with 9 bases sitting between them. This CDR3 comprises 14 residues. CDR3 coding DNA: TGTGCCAGCAGCCTACAGGGTAGCAATCAGCCCCAGCATTTT. Translated: CASSLQGSNQPQHF.

The CDR3 DNA reads as TGCAGCCTTCACACAGGGGGCACGGACACTGAAGCTTTCTTT. It specifies CSLHTGGTDTEAFF. The chain combines TRBV29-1 with TRBJ1-1; the match to TRBD1 covers 9 bases. CDR3 length equals 14 residues. Germline loops: CDR1 SQVTM, CDR2 ANQGSEA. J lost 3 bases, V lost 8 bases, and 10 bases had no gene match.